These 11 T cell receptor beta chains were sequenced from one sample in a study of blood T cells in healthy people across ages. A J-beta primer mix and a sample-barcoded 5' primer were used in a second PCR of roughly 6 to 11 cycles. TCRdb fed the 5' RACE reads into MiXCR, producing one record per CDR3 protein. Of 750,000 to 1,000,000 distinct CDR3 sequences in the sample, about 27% are singletons; the top ten hold roughly 10%. These data were also filed under a second study, of T cells of mothers and their children.

Sequencing used blood. The origin of the receptors is a middle-aged woman in good health.

In this sample, this clonotype turned up a few times. The junction departs from germline at one end; a sequencing error may be responsible. The J gene is TRBJ2-7, the V gene TRBV9; perhaps TRBD2 as D (5 bases). CDR3 length: 15 amino acids. Looked up from germline, CDR1 is SGDLS and CDR2 is YYNGEE. CDR3: CTSSVSGSVSYEQYF. The DNA for the CDR3 is TGTACCAGCAGCGTATCGGGTAGCGTCTCCTACGAGCAGTACTTC.

The chain combines TRBV12-3 or TRBV12-4 with TRBJ2-7, with TRBD1 matching 11 bases. This CDR3 spans 16 amino acids. Trimming cost V 4 bases and J 2 bases; bases outside gene matches: 7. In DNA, the CDR3 is TGTGCCAGCAGTTCTGGGACAGGGGGGGATCCCTACGAGCAGTACTTC. It encodes CASSSGTGGDPYEQYF.

This clonotype was observed a handful of times. This chain uses TRBV20-1 with TRBJ2-1; 8 nucleotides align to TRBD2. Germline V gives CDR1 DFQATT, CDR2 SNEGSKA (reference sequence). Losses at the gene ends were 5 bases for V and 2 bases for J; bases not matched to a gene: 8. This CDR3 has 15 residues. The CDR3: CSAGEEAGAYNEQFF. CDR3 nucleotide sequence: TGCAGTGCTGGGGAAGAAGCGGGGGCCTACAATGAGCAGTTCTTC.

This chain joins TRBV5-1 and TRBJ1-1; D ambiguous. V was trimmed by 0 bases and J by 8 bases, leaving 5 bases between them. Germline CDR1 and CDR2: SGHRS and YFSETQ. The CDR3 spans 11 residues. The CDR3 DNA reads TGCGCCAGCAGCTTGGGGATGGAAGCTTTCTTT. This sequence encodes CASSLGMEAFF.

This clonotype occurred a few times. A read error may account for a junction end that differs from germline. The CDR3 loop is CAIRTSGATNTGEPFF. The CDR3 nucleotides are TGTGCCATCAGGACTAGCGGGGCGACGAACACCGGGGAGCCGTTTTTT. The chain links TRBV10-3 to TRBJ2-2; 11 bases map to TRBD2. CDR3 length: 16 amino acids. Germline CDR1 and CDR2: ENHRY and SYGVKD.

At least ten counts were recorded for this clonotype. This rearrangement joins TRBV5-1 to TRBJ2-1; D is unresolved. Germline assignment: CDR1 SGHRS and CDR2 YFSETQ. This CDR3 is built from 14 residues. V lost 1 base and J lost 4, with 9 bases in between. In DNA form, the CDR3 reads TGCGCCAGCAGCTTGATCGTCGCTTACAATGAGCAGTTCTTC. Residues: CASSLIVAYNEQFF.

This clonotype has more than one count but fewer than ten. This clone may be a read error of a much larger clone one base away. The CDR3 nucleotides are TGTGCCAGCAGCGCCCGGGGGAACACTGAAGCTTTCTTT. This encodes CASSARGNTEAFF. This chain joins TRBV6-5 and TRBJ1-1; D call uncertain. The CDR3 runs 13 residues. The V end lost 6 bases, the J end lost 1 base, and 9 bases lay between the germline ends. Germline assignment: CDR1 MNHEY and CDR2 SVGAGI.

The chain is built from TRBV6-5 and TRBJ1-2; D perhaps matches TRBD1 (5 bases). Germline V gene lookup returns CDR1 MNHEY and CDR2 SVGAGI. The germline V and J ends were trimmed by 4 bases and 4 bases, with 16 bases remaining between them. The CDR3 loop spans 15 amino acids. CDR3 sequence reads: CASSSLIWGPYGYTF. CDR3 DNA: TGTGCCAGCAGTTCCCTTATTTGGGGCCCCTATGGCTACACCTTC.

There are many counts of this clonotype. V usage is TRBV7-6 and J usage is TRBJ2-1; no clear D. CDR3 size: 17 residues. CDR1 and CDR2 from the germline V gene are SGHVS and FNYEAQ. V gave up 5 bases and J gave up 0 bases, with 17 bases separating them. The CDR3 loop reads CASSHTASYYSYNEQFF. In nucleotides, the CDR3 is TGTGCCAGCAGCCATACAGCGAGCTATTACTCCTACAATGAGCAGTTCTTC.

V and J are TRBV6-1 and TRBJ1-1, with D possibly being TRBD1 (5 bases). Germline V gene data show CDR1 as MNHNS and CDR2 as SASEGT. The CDR3 runs 13 residues. Trimming removed 4 bases at V and 7 bases at J, with 13 bases between. CDR3 nucleotides: TGTGCCAGCAGTGTCCGGGGGAGGCTTGAAGCTTTCTTT. Translating gives CASSVRGRLEAFF.

The chain couples TRBV9 to TRBJ2-1; D remains ambiguous. V lost 4 bases to trimming and J lost 3 bases, with 11 bases between them. Germline V CDR1 and CDR2: SGDLS, YYNGEE. This CDR3 comprises 14 residues. DNA of the CDR3: TGTGCCAGCAGCCCTCGCACCGTCTACAATGAGCAGTTCTTC. Its protein product is CASSPRTVYNEQFF. Filled out from reference TRBV9 and TRBJ2-1, the complete variable domain reads DSGVTQTPKHLITATGQRVTLRCSPRSGDLSVYWYQQSLDQGLQFLIQYYNGEERAKGNILERFSAQQFPDLHSELNLSSLELGDSALYFCASSPRTVYNEQFFGPGTRLTVL.